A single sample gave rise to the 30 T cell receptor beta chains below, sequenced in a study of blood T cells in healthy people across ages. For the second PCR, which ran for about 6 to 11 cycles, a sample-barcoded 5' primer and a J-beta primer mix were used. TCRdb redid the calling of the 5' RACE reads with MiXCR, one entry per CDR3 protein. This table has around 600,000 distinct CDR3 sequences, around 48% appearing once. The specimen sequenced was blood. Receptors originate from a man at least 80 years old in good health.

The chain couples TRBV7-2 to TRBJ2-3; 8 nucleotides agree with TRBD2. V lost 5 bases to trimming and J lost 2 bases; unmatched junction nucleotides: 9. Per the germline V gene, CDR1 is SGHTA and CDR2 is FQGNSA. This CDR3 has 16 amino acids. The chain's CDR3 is CASSLRSAGVTDTQYF. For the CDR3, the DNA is TGTGCCAGCAGCCTCCGATCAGCGGGAGTCACAGATACGCAGTATTTT.

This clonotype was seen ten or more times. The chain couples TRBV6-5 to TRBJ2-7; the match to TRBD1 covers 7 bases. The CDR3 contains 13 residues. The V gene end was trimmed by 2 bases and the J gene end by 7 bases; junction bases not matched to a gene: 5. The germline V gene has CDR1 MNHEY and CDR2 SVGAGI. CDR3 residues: CASSYRTGGEQYF. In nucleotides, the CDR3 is TGTGCCAGCAGTTACAGGACAGGCGGGGAGCAGTACTTC.

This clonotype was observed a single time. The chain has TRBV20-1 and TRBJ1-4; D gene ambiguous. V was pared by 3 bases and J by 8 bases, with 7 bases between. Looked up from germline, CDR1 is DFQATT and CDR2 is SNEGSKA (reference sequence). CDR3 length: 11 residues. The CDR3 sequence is CSASLSEKLFF. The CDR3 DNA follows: TGCAGTGCTAGTCTGTCAGAAAAACTGTTTTTT.

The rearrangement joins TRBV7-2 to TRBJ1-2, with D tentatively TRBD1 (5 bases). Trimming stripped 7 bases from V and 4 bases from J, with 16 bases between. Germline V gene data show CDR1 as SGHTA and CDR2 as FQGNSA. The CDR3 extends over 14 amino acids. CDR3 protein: CASTFNGGIYGYTF. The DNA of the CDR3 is TGTGCCAGCACTTTTAACGGGGGGATCTATGGCTACACCTTC.

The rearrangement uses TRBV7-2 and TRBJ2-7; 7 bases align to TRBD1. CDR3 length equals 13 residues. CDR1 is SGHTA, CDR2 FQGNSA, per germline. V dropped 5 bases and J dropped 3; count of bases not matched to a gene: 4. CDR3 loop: CASSKQGSYEQYF. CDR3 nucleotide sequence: TGTGCCAGCAGCAAACAGGGGAGCTACGAGCAGTACTTC.

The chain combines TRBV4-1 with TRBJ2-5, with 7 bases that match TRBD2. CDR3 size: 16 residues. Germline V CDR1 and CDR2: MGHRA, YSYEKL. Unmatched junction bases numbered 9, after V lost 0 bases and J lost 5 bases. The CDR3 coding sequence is TGCGCCAGCAGCCAAGATGGGGGGGGAAGGTCCGAGACCCAGTACTTC. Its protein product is CASSQDGGGRSETQYF.

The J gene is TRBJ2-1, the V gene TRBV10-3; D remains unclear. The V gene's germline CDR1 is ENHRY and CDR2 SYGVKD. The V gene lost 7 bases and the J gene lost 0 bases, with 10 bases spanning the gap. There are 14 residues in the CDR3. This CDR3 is CAIKGPGSYNEQFF. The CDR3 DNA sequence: TGTGCCATCAAAGGCCCGGGCTCCTACAATGAGCAGTTCTTC.

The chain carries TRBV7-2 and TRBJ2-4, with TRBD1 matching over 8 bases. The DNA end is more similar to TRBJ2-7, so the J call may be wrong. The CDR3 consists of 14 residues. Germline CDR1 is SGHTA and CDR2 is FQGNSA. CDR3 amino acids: CASSLGQATFEQYF. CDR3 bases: TGTGCCAGCAGCTTGGGACAGGCTACTTTCGAGCAGTACTTC.

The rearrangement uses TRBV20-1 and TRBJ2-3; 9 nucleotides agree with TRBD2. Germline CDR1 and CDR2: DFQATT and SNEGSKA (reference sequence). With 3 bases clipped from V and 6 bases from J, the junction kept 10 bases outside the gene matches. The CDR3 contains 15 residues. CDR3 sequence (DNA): TGCAGTGCTAGCGAGCGGGAGGCGGGCGAGGATACGCAGTATTTT. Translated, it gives CSASEREAGEDTQYF.

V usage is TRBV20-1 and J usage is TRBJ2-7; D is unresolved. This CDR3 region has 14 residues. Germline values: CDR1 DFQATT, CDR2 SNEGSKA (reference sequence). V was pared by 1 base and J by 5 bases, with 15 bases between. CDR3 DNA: TGCAGTGCTAGAGCGAGTTTAGGGCTTAACGAGCAGTACTTC. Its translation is CSARASLGLNEQYF.

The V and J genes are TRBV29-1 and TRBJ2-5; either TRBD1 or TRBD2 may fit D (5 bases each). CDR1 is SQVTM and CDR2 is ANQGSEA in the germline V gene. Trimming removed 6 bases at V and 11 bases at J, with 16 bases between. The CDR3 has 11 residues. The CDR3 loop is CSVRDEGEQYF. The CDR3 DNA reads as TGCAGCGTCAGGGACGAGGGAGAGCAGTACTTC.

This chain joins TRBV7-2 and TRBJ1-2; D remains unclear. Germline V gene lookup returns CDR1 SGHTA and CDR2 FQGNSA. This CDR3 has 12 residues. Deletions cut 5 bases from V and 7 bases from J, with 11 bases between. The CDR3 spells CASSPVSGGYTF. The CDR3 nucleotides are TGTGCCAGCAGCCCGGTCTCGGGTGGCTACACCTTC.

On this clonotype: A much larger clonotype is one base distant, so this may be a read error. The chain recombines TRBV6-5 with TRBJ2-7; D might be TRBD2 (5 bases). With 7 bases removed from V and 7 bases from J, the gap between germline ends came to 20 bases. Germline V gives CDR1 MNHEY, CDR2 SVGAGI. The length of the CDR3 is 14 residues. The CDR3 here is CASIERSRYNEQYF. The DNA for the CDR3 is TGTGCCAGCATTGAGCGGAGTCGGTACAATGAGCAGTACTTC.

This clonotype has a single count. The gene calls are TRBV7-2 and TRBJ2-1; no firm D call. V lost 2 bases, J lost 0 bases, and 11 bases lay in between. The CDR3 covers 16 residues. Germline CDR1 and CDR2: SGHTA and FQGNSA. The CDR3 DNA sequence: TGTGCCAGCAGCTTAAACGCGGCGAACTCCTACAATGAGCAGTTCTTC. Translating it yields CASSLNAANSYNEQFF.

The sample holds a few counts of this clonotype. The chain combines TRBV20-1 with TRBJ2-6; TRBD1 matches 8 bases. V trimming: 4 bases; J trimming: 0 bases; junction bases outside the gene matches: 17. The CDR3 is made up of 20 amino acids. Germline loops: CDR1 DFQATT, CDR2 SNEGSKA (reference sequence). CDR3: CSANEFAGQGISSGANVLTF. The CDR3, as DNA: TGCAGTGCTAACGAGTTCGCCGGACAGGGAATCAGCTCTGGGGCCAACGTCCTGACTTTC.

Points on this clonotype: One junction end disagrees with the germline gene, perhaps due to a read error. Here the CDR3 reads CASSFDRGVAKTIQYF. DNA for the CDR3: TGTGCCAGCAGTTTTGATCGTGGGGTAGCCAAAACCATTCAGTACTTC. The rearrangement joins TRBV28 to TRBJ2-4; no firm D call. CDR1 and CDR2 from the germline V gene are MDHEN and SYDVKM. The CDR3 is 16 amino acids.

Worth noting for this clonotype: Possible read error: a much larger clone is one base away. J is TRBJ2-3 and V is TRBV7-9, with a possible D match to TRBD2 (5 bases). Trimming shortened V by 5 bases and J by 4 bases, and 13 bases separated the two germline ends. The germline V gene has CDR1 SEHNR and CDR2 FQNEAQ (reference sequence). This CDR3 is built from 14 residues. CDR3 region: CASSLTRGADTQYF. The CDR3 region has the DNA TGTGCCAGCAGCCTAACACGGGGTGCAGATACGCAGTATTTT.

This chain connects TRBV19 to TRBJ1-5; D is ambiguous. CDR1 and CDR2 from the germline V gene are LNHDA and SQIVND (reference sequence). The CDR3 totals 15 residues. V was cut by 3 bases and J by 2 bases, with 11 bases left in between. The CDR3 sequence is CASSIGRQRNQPQHF. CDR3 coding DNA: TGTGCCAGTAGTATCGGGCGTCAGCGCAATCAGCCCCAGCATTTT.

The CDR3 coding sequence is TGTGCCACCAGCAAAACCCCACCCCAGTTGACATACGAAAAACTGTTTTTT. Translation: CATSKTPPQLTYEKLFF. The chain employs TRBV15 and TRBJ1-4; no clear D. Germline V gene sequence: CDR1 LNHNV, CDR2 YYDKDF (reference sequence). The CDR3 has 17 residues. Trimming took off 4 bases at V and 8 bases at J, with 23 bases between the two ends.

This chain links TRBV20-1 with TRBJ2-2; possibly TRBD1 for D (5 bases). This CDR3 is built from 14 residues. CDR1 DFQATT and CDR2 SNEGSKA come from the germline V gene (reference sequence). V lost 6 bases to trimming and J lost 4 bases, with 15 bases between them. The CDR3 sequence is CSAPAGQGTGELFF. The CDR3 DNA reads TGCAGTGCACCCGCAGGTCAGGGCACCGGGGAGCTGTTTTTT.

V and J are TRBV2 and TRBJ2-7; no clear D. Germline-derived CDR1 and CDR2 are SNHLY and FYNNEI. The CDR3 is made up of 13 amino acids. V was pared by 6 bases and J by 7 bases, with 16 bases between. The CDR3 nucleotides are TGTGCCAGCAGCGTCTTAGACTCTGCGGAGCAGTACTTC. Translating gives CASSVLDSAEQYF.

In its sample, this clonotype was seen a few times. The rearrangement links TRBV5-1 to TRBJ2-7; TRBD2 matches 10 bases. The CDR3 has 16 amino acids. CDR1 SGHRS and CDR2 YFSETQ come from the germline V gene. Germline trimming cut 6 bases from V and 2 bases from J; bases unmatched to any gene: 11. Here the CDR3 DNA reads TGCGCCAGCAACCTCCGGACTAGCGGAGGGGCCTACGAGCAGTACTTC. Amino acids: CASNLRTSGGAYEQYF.

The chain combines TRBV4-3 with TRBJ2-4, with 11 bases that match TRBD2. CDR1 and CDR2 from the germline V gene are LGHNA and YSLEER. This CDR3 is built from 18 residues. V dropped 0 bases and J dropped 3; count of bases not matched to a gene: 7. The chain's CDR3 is CASSQEIAGGVVKNIQYF. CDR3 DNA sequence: TGCGCCAGCAGCCAAGAGATAGCGGGAGGGGTAGTCAAAAACATTCAGTACTTC.

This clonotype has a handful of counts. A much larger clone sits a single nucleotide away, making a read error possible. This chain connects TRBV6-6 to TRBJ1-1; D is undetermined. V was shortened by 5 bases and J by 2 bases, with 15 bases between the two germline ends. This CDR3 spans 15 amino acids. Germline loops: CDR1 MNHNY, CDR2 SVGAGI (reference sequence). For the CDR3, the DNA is TGTGCCAGCAGTCCCACGGTCCGAGGAAACACTGAAGCTTTCTTT. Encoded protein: CASSPTVRGNTEAFF.

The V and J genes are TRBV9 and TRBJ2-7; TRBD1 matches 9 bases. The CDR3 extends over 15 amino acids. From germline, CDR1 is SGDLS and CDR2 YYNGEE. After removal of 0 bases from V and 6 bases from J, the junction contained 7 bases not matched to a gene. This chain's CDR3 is CASSVEGTGRLEQYF. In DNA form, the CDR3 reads TGTGCCAGCAGCGTAGAAGGGACAGGGCGACTCGAGCAGTACTTC.

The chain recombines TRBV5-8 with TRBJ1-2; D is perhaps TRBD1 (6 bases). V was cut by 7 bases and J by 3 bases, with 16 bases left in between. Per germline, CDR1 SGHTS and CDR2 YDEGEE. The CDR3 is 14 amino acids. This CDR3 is CASEPVDRYYGYTF. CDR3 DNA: TGTGCCAGCGAACCAGTGGACAGATACTATGGCTACACCTTC.

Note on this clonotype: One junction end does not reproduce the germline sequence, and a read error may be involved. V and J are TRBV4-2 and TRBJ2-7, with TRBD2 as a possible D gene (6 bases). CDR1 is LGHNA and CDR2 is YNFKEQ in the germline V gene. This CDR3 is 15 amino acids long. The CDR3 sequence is CASSQGPGTDYEQCF. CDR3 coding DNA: TGTGCCAGCAGCCAAGGGCCAGGGACTGATTACGAGCAGTGCTTC.

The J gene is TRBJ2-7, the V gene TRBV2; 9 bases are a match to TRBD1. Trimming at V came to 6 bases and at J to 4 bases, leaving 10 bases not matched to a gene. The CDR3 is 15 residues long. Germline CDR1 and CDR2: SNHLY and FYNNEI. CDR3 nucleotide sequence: TGTGCCAGCAGAGGCTTACAGGGGGCTTTATACGAGCAGTACTTC. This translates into CASRGLQGALYEQYF.

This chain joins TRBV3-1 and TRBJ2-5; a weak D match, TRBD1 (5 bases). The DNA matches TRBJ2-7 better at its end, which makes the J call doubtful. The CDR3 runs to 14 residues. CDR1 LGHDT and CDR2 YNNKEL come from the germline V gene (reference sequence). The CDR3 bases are TGTGCCAGCAGCCAAGATTGGACAACCCACGAGCAGTACTTC. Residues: CASSQDWTTHEQYF.

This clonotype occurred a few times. The CDR3 coding sequence is TGTGCCAGCACCCCATCGGTAGGGAATGGCTACACCTTC. Its translation: CASTPSVGNGYTF. The chain has TRBV12-3 or TRBV12-4 and TRBJ1-2; D call uncertain. V gave up 7 bases and J gave up 6 bases, with 15 bases separating them. The CDR3 has 13 amino acids.